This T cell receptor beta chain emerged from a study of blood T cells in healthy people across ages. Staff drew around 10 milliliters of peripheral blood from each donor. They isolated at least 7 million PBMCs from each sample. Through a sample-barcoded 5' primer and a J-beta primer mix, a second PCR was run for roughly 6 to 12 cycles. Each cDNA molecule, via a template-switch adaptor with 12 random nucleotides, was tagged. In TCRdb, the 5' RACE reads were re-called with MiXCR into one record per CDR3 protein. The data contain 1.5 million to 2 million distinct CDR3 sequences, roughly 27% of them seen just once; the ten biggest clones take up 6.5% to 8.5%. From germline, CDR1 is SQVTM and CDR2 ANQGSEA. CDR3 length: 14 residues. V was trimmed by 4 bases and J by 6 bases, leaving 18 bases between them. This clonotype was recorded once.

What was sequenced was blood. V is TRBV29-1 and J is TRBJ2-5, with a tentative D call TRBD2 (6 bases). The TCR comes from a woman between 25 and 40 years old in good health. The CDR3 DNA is TGCAGCGTTGCCCTTTCATGGAGGGTGCAGACCCAGTACTTC. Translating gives CSVALSWRVQTQYF.